The source of this TCR beta chain is a study of response to subunit inactivated influenza vaccine. Points from the study as a whole: The authors proposed limited new T cell recruitment per seasonal influenza vaccination.

MiXCR, applied by TCRdb to the RT-PCR reads, yields one record per CDR3 protein. The sample consists of approximately 520,000 distinct CDR3 sequences, 16% of them appearing once. In this sample, this clonotype turned up a few times. As yet, its antigen is unknown. The receptor's source is a man aged 45 to 75 who received an inactivated influenza vaccine. The starting material was CD4+ T cells sorted from PBMCs, obtained about 23 months after vaccination.

The CDR3, as DNA: TGTGCCAGCAGTTACTCGGGCAGGACTAATCAGCCCCAGCATTTT. This gives the protein CASSYSGRTNQPQHF. V and J are TRBV6-2 or TRBV6-3 and TRBJ1-5; D unclear. Germline CDR1 is MNHEY and CDR2 is SVGEGT. The CDR3 sequence is 15 residues long. Trimming took 0 bases from V and 4 from J, leaving 10 bases between them.